This T cell receptor (beta chain) was sequenced during a study of blood T cell repertoires in COVID-19. Study information: Samples of COVID-19 (acute and convalescent) were obtained from the United States, Italy and Spain.

The CDR3 extends over 15 amino acids. The V gene end was trimmed by 5 bases and the J gene end by 7 bases; junction bases not matched to a gene: 6. Germline values: CDR1 SGHTA, CDR2 FQGNSA. Authors' data handling: Amplifying reference gene primers gave estimates of nucleated cell counts. Using immunoSEQ multiplex PCR, the repertoire was profiled, and TCRdb retains in-frame clones only, with some absent. Clone size and the V and J calls come from that table; the DNA yielded D and trimming. The sample contains 81,000 or so clones, more than 75% of which appear only once. The gene calls are TRBV7-2 and TRBJ2-1, with 12 bases matching TRBD1. Sequences were obtained from peripheral blood. This clonotype originated in a man aged 50 or older with active COVID-19. CDR3 sequence: CASSEPGQGANEQFF. Here the CDR3 DNA reads TGTGCCAGCAGCGAGCCGGGACAGGGGGCGAATGAGCAGTTCTTC. The entire variable domain, with the rest obtained from reference TRBV7-2 and TRBJ2-1, is as follows: GAGVSQSPSNKVTEKGKDVELRCDPISGHTALYWYRQSLGQGLEFLIYFQGNSAPDKSGLPSDRFSAERTGGSVSTLTIQRTQQEDSAVYLCASSEPGQGANEQFFGPGTRLTVL.